This T cell receptor beta chain was sequenced during a study of technical replicates of blood from several donors (dated by TCRdb to the late 2010s). V loses 4 bases, J loses 4 bases, and the germline ends lie 20 bases apart. Based on the germline V gene (reference sequence), the CDR1 and CDR2 sequences are MNHEY and SMNVEV. The CDR3 starts with the cysteine, ends with the phenylalanine, and has 16 residues. The DNA shown is the 48-base CDR3, in frame from base 1. A remark on this clone: The antigen it recognizes is unknown. Base qualities are not recorded, but no much larger clone differs from it by a single base.

The method behind the library was the immunoSEQ multiplex PCR assay. In its TCRdb copy, this immuneACCESS table keeps in-frame sequences only and misses some clones. Where compared with another copy, unresolved V genes explain less than half of these, and the others have no known cause. The sample includes about 78,000 clones, with about 92% observed a single time. Of the sample, about 0.41% falls within the top ten clones. Sequenced material: T cells isolated from PBMCs. This TCR came from a human donor in good health. The rearrangement combines TRBV27 with TRBJ2-7; TRBD2 is possibly the D segment (7 matching bases). The CDR3 protein sequence reads: CASSYLGGGSWYEQYF. The bases read TGTGCCAGCAGTTACCTGGGGGGCGGGAGCTGGTACGAGCAGTACTTC.